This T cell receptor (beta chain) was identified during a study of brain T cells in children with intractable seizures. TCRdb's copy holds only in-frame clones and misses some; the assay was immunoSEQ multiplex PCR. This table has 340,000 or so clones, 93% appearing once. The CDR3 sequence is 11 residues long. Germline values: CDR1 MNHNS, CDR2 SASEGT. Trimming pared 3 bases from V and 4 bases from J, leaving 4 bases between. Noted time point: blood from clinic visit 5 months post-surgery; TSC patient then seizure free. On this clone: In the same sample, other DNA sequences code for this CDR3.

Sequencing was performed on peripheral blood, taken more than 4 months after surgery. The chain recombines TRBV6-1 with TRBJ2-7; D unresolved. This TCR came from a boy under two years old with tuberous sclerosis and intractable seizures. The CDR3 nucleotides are TGTGCCAGCAGTGAGAGGTACGAGCAGTACTTC. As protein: CASSERYEQYF.